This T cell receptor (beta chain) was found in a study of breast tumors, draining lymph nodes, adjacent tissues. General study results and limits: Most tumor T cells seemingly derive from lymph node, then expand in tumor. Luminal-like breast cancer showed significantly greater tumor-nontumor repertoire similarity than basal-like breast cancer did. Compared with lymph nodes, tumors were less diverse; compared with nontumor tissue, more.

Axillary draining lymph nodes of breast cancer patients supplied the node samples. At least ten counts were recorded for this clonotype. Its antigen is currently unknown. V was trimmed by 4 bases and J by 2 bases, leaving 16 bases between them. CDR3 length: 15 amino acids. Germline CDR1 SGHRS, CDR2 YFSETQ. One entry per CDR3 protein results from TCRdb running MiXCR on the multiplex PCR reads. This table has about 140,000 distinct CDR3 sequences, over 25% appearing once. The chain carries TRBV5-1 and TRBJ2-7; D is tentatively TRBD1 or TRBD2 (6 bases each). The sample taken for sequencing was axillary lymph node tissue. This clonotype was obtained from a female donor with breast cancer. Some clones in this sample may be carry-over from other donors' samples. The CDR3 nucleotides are TGCGCCAGCAGCCGTGACAAGGGGGGAACCTACGAGCAGTACTTC. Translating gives CASSRDKGGTYEQYF.